This TCR beta chain was captured by sequencing in a study of control samples from healthy donors and cancer patients. Sequencing was performed with immunoSEQ multiplex PCR; in TCRdb, only in-frame clones are kept and a portion is missing. This table has 170,000 or so clones, 90% to 95% appearing once. Germline CDR1 SGHNT, CDR2 YYREEE (reference sequence). V lost 0 bases to trimming and J lost 4 bases; unmatched junction nucleotides: 6. The CDR3 contains 17 residues. This sequence was found in a man between 18 and 29 years old in good health. The V call is TRBV5-4, the J call TRBJ2-3, with 12 positions matching TRBD2. What was sequenced was blood. Here the CDR3 DNA reads TGTGCCAGCAGCTTGGGAAGGACTAGCGGGGATGCAGATACGCAGTATTTT. It yields the protein CASSLGRTSGDADTQYF. Supplemented by reference TRBV5-4 and TRBJ2-3, the full variable domain reads ETGVTQSPTHLIKTRGQQVTLRCSSQSGHNTVSWYQQALGQGPQFIFQYYREEENGRGNFPPRFSGLQFPNYSSELNVNALELDDSALYLCASSLGRTSGDADTQYFGPGTRLTVL.